Sequencing of this TCR beta chain was carried out in a study of T cell changes during pregnancy in multiple sclerosis. This table comes from immunoSEQ multiplex PCR, and its TCRdb copy is limited to in-frame clones, with some not included. The table includes about 69,000 clones, less than 90% detected once. The CDR3 sequence is 13 residues long. Germline CDR1 MNHEY, CDR2 SMNVEV (reference sequence). V was pared by 4 bases and J by 6 bases, with 13 bases between. The source of this sequence is a female donor with multiple sclerosis, enrolled in a pregnancy study. The sample in question was peripheral blood, obtained before pregnancy. The chain has TRBV27 and TRBJ2-7; D is possibly TRBD1 (7 bases). DNA for the CDR3: TGTGCCAGCAGTTCCTACAGGGGAGGCGAGCAGTACTTC. This codes for CASSSYRGGEQYF.